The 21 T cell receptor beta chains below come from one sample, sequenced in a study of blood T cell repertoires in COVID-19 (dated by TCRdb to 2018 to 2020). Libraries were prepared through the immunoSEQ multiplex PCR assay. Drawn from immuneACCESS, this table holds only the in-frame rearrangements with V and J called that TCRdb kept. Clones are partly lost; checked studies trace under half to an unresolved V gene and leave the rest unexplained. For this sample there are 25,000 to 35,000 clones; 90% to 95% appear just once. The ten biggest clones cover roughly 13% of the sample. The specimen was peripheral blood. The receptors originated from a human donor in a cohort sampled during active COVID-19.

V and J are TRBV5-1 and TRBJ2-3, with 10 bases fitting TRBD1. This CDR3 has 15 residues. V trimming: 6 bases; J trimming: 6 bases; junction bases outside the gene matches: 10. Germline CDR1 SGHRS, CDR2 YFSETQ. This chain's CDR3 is CASNPRGTGDDTQYF. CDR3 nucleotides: TGCGCCAGCAACCCAAGGGGGACAGGGGACGATACGCAGTATTTT.

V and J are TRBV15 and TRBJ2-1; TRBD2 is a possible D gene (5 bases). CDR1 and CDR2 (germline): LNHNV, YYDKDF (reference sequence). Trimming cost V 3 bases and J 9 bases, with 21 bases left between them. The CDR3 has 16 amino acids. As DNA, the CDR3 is TGTGCCACCAGCAGTGGCAGGCTAGCTCGGTCGACTGAGCAGTTCTTC. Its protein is CATSSGRLARSTEQFF.

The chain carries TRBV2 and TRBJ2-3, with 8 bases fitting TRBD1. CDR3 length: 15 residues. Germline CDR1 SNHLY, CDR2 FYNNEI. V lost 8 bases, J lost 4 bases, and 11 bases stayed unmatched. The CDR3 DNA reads TGTGCCAGCTATAACGCTCAGGGGGCATCAGATACGCAGTATTTT. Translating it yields CASYNAQGASDTQYF.

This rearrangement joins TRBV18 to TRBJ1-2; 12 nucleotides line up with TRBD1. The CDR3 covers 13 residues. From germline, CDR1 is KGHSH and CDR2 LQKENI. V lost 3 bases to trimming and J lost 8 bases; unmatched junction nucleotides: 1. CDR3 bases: TGTGCCAGCTCACCGGGACAGGGGGCGGGCTACACCTTC. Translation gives CASSPGQGAGYTF.

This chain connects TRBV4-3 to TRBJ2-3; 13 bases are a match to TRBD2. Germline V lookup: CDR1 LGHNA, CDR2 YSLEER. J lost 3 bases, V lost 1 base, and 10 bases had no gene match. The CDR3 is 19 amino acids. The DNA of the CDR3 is TGCGCCAGCAGCCAAGGGACTAGCGGGAGTCAAAAGGGGACAGATACGCAGTATTTT. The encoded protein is CASSQGTSGSQKGTDTQYF.

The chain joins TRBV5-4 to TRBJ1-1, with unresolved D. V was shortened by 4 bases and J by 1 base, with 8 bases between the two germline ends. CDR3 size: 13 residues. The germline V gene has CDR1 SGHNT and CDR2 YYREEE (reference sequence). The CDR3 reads CASSKLTNTEAFF. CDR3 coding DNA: TGTGCCAGCAGCAAACTCACGAACACTGAAGCTTTCTTT.

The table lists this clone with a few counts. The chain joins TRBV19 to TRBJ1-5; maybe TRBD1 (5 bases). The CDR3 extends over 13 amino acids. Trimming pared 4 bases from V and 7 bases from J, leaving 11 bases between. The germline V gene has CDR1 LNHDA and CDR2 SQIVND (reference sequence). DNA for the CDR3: TGTGCCAGTAGTAAGGACATCCCCCAGCCCCAGCATTTT. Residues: CASSKDIPQPQHF.

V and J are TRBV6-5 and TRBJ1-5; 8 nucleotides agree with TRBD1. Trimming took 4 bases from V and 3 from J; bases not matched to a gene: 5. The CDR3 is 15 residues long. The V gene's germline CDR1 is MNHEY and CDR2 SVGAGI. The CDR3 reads CASSSTGGNNQPQHF. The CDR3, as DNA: TGTGCCAGCAGTTCTACAGGGGGAAACAATCAGCCCCAGCATTTT.

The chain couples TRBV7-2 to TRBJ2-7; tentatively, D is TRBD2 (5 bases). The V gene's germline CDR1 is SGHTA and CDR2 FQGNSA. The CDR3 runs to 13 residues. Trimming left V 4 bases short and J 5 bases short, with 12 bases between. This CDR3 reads CASSSWPGDEQYF. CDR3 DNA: TGTGCCAGCAGCTCTTGGCCCGGGGACGAGCAGTACTTC.

In DNA, the CDR3 is TGTGCCAGCAGTTACGAAGGCGGAGGCGAGCAGTACTTC. Encoded protein: CASSYEGGGEQYF. V gene TRBV6-5 combines with J gene TRBJ2-7; weak D call: TRBD2 (5 bases). V was clipped by 2 bases and J by 6 bases, with 11 bases between them. This CDR3 is built from 13 residues. Germline CDR1 MNHEY, CDR2 SVGAGI.

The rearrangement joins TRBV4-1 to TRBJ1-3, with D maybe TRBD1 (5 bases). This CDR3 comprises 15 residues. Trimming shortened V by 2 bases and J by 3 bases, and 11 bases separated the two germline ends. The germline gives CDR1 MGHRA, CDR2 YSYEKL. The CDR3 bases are TGCGCCAGCAGCCAAACCCCGGGGGGTGGAAACACCATATATTTT. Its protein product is CASSQTPGGGNTIYF.

The CDR3 DNA sequence: TGTGCCAGCAGCTCCCGGACTAGCGGGAGCTTTGGCGAGCAGTTCTTC. Translated, it gives CASSSRTSGSFGEQFF. The chain carries TRBV7-2 and TRBJ2-1, with 13 bases identical to TRBD2. The CDR3 consists of 16 residues. The germline V gene encodes CDR1 SGHTA and CDR2 FQGNSA. With 4 bases clipped from V and 10 bases from J, the junction kept 10 bases outside the gene matches.

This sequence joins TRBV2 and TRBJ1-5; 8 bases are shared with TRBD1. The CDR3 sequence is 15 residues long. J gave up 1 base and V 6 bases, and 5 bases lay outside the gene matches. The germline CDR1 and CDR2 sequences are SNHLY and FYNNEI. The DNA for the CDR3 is TGTGCCAGCAGACGCGACAGGGGAAGCAATCAGCCCCAGCATTTT. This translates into CASRRDRGSNQPQHF. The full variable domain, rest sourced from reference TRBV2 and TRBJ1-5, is EPEVTQTPSHQVTQMGQEVILRCVPISNHLYFYWYRQILGQKVEFLVSFYNNEISEKSEIFDDQFSVERPDGSNFTLKIRSTKLEDSAMYFCASRRDRGSNQPQHFGDGTRLSIL.

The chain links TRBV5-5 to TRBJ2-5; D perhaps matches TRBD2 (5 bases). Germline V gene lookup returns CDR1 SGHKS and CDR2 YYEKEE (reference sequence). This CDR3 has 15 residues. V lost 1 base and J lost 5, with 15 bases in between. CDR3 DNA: TGTGCCAGCAGCTTGTCGGCGGGCTCGGGTGAGACCCAGTACTTC. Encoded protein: CASSLSAGSGETQYF.

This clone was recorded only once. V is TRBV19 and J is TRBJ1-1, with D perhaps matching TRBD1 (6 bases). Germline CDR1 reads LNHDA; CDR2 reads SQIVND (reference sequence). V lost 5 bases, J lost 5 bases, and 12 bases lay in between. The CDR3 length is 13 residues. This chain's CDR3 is CASSPGRGTEAFF. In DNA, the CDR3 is TGTGCCAGTAGTCCTGGCAGGGGAACTGAAGCTTTCTTT.

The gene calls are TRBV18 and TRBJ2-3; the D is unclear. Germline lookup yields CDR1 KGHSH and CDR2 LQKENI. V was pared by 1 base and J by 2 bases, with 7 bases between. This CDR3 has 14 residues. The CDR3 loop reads CASSPRAYTDTQYF. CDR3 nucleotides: TGTGCCAGCTCACCACGGGCTTACACAGATACGCAGTATTTT. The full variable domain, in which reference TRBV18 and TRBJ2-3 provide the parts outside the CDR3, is NAGVMQNPRHLVRRRGQEARLRCSPMKGHSHVYWYRQLPEEGLKFMVYLQKENIIDESGMPKERFSAEFPKEGPSILRIQQVVRGDSAAYFCASSPRAYTDTQYFGPGTRLTVL.

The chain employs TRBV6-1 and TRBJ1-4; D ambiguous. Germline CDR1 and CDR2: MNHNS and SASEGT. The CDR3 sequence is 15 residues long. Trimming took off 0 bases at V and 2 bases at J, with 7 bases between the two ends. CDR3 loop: CASSEAGETNEKLFF. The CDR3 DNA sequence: TGTGCCAGCAGTGAAGCCGGGGAGACTAATGAAAAACTGTTTTTT.

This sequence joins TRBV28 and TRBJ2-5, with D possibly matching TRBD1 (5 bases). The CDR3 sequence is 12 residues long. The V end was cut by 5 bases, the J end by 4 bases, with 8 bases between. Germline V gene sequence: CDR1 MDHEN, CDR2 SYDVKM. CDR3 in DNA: TGTGCCAGCAGTCCTAGGGGAGAGACCCAGTACTTC. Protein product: CASSPRGETQYF.

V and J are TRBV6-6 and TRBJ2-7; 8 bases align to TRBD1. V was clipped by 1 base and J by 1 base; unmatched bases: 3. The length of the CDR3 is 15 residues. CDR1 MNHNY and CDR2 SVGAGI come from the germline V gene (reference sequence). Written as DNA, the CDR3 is TGTGCCAGCAGTTACTACGACAGGGGTTCCTACGAGCAGTACTTC. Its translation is CASSYYDRGSYEQYF.

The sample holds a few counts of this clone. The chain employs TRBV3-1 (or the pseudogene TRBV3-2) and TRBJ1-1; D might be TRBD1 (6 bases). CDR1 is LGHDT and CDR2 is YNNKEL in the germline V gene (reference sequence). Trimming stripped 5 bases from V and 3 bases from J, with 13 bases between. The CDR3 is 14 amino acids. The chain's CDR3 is CASSGAGVYTEAFF. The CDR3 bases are TGTGCCAGCAGCGGTGCAGGGGTTTACACTGAAGCTTTCTTT.

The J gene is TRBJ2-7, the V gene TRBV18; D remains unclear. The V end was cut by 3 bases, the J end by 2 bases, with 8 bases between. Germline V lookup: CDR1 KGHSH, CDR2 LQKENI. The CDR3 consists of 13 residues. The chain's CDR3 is CASSPFLTYEQYF. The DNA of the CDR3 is TGTGCCAGCTCACCTTTTTTAACCTACGAGCAGTACTTC.